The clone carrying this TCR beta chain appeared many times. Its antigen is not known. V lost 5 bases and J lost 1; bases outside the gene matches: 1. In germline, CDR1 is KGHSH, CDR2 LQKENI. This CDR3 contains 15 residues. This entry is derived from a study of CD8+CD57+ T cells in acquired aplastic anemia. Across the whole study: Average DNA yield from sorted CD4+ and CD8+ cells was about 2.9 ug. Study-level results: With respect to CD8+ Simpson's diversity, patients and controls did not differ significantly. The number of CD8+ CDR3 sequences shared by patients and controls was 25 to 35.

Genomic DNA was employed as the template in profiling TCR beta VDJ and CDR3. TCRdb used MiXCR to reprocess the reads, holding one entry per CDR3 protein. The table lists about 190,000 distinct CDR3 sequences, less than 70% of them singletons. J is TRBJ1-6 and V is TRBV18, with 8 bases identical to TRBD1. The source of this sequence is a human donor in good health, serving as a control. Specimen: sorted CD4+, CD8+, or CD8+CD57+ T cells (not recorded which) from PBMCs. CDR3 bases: TGTGCCAGCTCAGGACAGGGTTCCTATAATTCACCCCTCCACTTT. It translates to CASSGQGSYNSPLHF.